The present TCR beta chain was sequenced within a study of T cell responses to AZD1222 COVID-19 vaccine. In the study overall: Second-dose timings of about 4 or about 12 weeks were pooled. Findings and caveats of the study: The number of AZD1222 recipients seropositive at baseline was only five or six.

The CDR3 covers 15 residues. Trimming pared 1 base from V and 8 bases from J, leaving 17 bases between. Germline assignment: CDR1 SEHNR and CDR2 FQNEAQ (reference sequence). As for this clone: Its specificity is not known.

Here immunoSEQ multiplex PCR was the method, and the copy in TCRdb shows in-frame clones only, minus some. Of 65,000 to 90,000 clones listed, roughly nine tenths are singletons. The specimen was peripheral blood, collected on day 0 of AZD1222 vaccination. The rearrangement joins TRBV7-9 to TRBJ1-2, with D maybe TRBD1 (5 bases). This TCR was recovered from an adult in good health. CDR3 amino acids: CASSLGGEGIGGYTF. The DNA for the CDR3 is TGTGCCAGCAGCTTAGGGGGCGAGGGGATCGGCGGCTACACCTTC.